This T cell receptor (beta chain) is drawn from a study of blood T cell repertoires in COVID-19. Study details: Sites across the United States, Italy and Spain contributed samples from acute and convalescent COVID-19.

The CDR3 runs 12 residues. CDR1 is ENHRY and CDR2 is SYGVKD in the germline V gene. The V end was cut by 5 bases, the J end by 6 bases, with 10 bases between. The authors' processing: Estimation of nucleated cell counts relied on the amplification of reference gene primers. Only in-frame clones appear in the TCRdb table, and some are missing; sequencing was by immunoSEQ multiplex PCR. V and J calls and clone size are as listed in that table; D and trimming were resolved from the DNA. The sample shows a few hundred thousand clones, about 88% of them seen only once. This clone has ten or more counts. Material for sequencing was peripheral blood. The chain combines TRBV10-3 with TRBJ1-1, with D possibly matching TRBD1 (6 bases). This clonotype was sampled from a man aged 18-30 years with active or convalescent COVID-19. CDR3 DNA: TGTGCCATCAGTCACCAGGGGCCTGAAGCTTTCTTT. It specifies CAISHQGPEAFF.